A single T cell receptor (beta chain) is shown here with its context. The table lists this clone with a few counts. Its antigen remains unidentified. The sample holds no much larger clone one base away, and base qualities are not on file. Trimming takes 4 bases off V and 3 bases off J; junction bases not matched to a gene: 5. Spanning cysteine to phenylalanine, the CDR3 consists of 14 amino acids. Only the CDR3 DNA is retained, 42 bases long and in frame from the first base. According to the germline V gene (reference sequence), CDR1 reads MNHNY and CDR2 reads SVGAGI. In total, 500 to 700 healthy bone marrow donors made up the cohort. All cohort members were sampled while nominally healthy, although unrecorded immune exposures were likely present. The donor was CMV seropositive and was included in the group of some 290 seropositive cohort members. A peripheral blood sample was provided by each donor, and peripheral blood mononuclear cells were used for TCR beta sequencing. The Qiagen DNeasy Blood Extraction Kit was used to extract genomic DNA from the blood cell samples.

The sample originates from a study of cytomegalovirus exposure and HLA in healthy donors (dated 2017 in TCRdb). Background for the entire study: According to an earlier analysis of 550 to 750 of the donors, 150 million to 200 million T cells yielded over 90 million unique TCR beta sequences and about 280 Gb of sequence data. An early release that covered around 590 HLA-typed donors contained approximately 300 gigabases of sequencing data and 65 million to 100 million unique TCR sequences. Of the roughly 400 genotyped donors, over 65% fell in the genetic ancestry cluster associated with self-reported Caucasian donors. The study was designed to test whether signatures of past pathogen exposure could be identified by cataloging public T cell receptors. Using immunosequencing, the study profiled T cell repertoires from fewer than 700 subjects and related those repertoires to cytomegalovirus serostatus. In addition to the first cohort of approximately 650 subjects, a separate validation cohort of under 150 different subjects was used. High-throughput TCR immunosequencing, statistical association of individual TCRs with disease status, and machine learning were combined to predict cytomegalovirus infection status. In a later analysis, previously published TCR beta repertoires from 500 to 750 donors were re-analyzed and high-resolution HLA genotyping was added so that TCR occurrence patterns could be studied. In the later analysis, no new phenotypic data were used to find candidate immune exposures; instead, reliance was placed on TCR beta sequences and their occurrence across donors. An earlier analysis of 500 to 750 of the donors applied high-throughput TCR beta sequencing to assess whether each TCR beta V gene segment acted as functional or pseudogenic. Donor age, sex, ethnicity and CMV serostatus were collected together with the repertoire data. A later genetic analysis took genome-wide SNP genotypes for about 55% of the roughly 700 donors and used that subset as a discovery cohort. All discovery cohort repertoires had been generated using a single sequencing platform. Class I and class II HLA loci were covered by the typing at four-digit resolution. The number of typed donors differed by locus: about 620-640 for A, B, C, DRB1 and DQB1; 500 to 550 for DQA1; approximately 600 for DPA1; and about 470 for DPB1. Roughly five DR-DQ haplotypes were handled as single units for association and clustering because linkage in the cohort was strong. On average, 235,054 unique TCR beta nucleotide sequences were sequenced per donor among more than 350 genotyped donors of the cohort, with 15% to 20% of those sequences being non-productive.

The library was prepared using the immunoSEQ multiplex PCR assay. For the multiplex PCR, a mixture combining 60 forward primers for TCR Vbeta segments and 13 reverse primers for TCR Jbeta segments was used. A multiplex PCR assay on genomic DNA amplified the CDR3 region of rearranged TCR beta genes. The amplified TCR beta libraries were sequenced on the Illumina HiSeq System as 87-base-pair reads. The authors' analysis ran thus. A later analysis counted some 74 million unique TCR beta chains across the 500 to 850 repertoires, and about 10 million of these chains were shared by at least two donors. Raw reads were error-corrected and collapsed into unique sequences by a nearest-neighbor algorithm in which closely related sequences were merged to remove PCR and sequencing errors. Alignment of CDR3 sequences to IMGT reference sequences was used to assign V, D and J gene segments. For a sequence to be retained, at least a six-nucleotide match to both a V gene segment and a J gene segment was required. A rearrangement was called productive if the CDR3 had no stop codons and remained in frame with V and J, and every other rearrangement was called non-productive. Following IMGT convention, CDR3 was defined as the stretch from the second conserved V-encoded cysteine to the conserved J-encoded phenylalanine. In an earlier analysis of more than 550 of the donors, sequences lacking an unambiguous match to a single V gene segment were excluded. An earlier analysis of around 600 of the donors classified V segments as functional when productive rearrangements were above 56.7% and as segregating when the standard deviation between donors was above 5%. A statistical classification framework was developed to diagnose cytomegalovirus status using the catalog of TCR beta chain sequences. In a later analysis, TCR nucleotide sequences were compared against IMGT/GENE-DB human TR gene sequences so that V and J genes could be assigned. A later analysis assigned CDR3 sequences and most-parsimonious VDJ recombination scenarios with the TCRdist pipeline. A later analysis defined each TCR beta chain by its CDR3 amino acid sequence plus V-gene family, and excluded reads lacking a unique V-gene family. A later analysis removed 592 highly shared, low-generation-probability nucleotide sequences to deal with suspected cross-contamination and a sequencing artifact. In a later analysis, a clonal expansion index for each public chain was calculated from normalized within-repertoire ranks of inferred template counts. A later analysis computed generation probabilities with a VDJ recombination model fitted to out-of-frame rearrangements, and checked the results against IGoR. In a later analysis, hypergeometric tests were used to score TCR-TCR, TCR-HLA and TCR-CMV co-occurrence, with a repertoire-size bias correction applied to TCR pairs. To estimate false discovery rates, a later analysis permuted the HLA or CMV assignments 20 times. In a later analysis, co-occurring TCRs were grouped with DBSCAN, and TCRdist sequence similarity was added when clustering was performed within HLA-allele-positive subsets. Repertoires with fewer than 30,000 or more than 120,000 public chains, plus five repertoires with anomalous nucleotide sharing, were excluded from co-occurrence clustering. Imported from immuneACCESS, the table was reduced by TCRdb to in-frame sequences with V and J called. These copies leave out some clones; in studies compared against another copy, an unresolved V gene accounts for under half, and the cause of the remainder is not known. The V and J calls and clone size were taken over from that table, and D and trimming were inferred from the DNA. The sample table shows about 170,000 clones, and approximately 71% are seen once. The ten largest clones take up 5.4% of the sample.

The paper's findings and limits, for the study overall: A further reported finding was that TCR beta sequences accurately predicted the HLA-A and HLA-B alleles for most subjects in the first cohort. Compared with the approximately 600-donor mean, donors in an Asian-associated ancestry cluster had fewer N-insertions in productive TCRs, according to a later genetic analysis. In a later analysis, over 15,000 TCR beta sequences were associated with specific HLA alleles at a false discovery rate of 0.05. In a later analysis, the rate of TCR association differed among HLA loci, with DRB1 alleles having the most associated TCRs and HLA-C alleles having the fewest. In a later analysis, HLA-associated TCR beta chains were found to be more clonally expanded and to have lower generation probabilities than equally common non-associated chains. The 87-base-pair reads could not distinguish some IMGT-functional V segments, including TRBV6-2 and TRBV6-3, so those segments were excluded. Because HLA typing was missing for some donors at each locus, association tests included only the typed subset. Linkage disequilibrium might explain the correlated functional status among segregating V segments, but an unknown experimental factor could not be ruled out. According to a later analysis, parvovirus B19, influenza, CMV and Epstein-Barr virus appeared linked to several top co-occurrence clusters. An earlier analysis of 450 to 750 of the donors showed that most TCR beta V segments appeared in productive rearrangements either about 87% or about 30% of the time, which broadly matched IMGT annotations. The presence/absence analyses assumed that sequencing depth was roughly uniform across donors, and that assumption may not be true. Assigning TCR associations to individual alleles was difficult when HLA alleles, especially DR and DQ, strongly co-occurred. In vitro tests confirmed that a few of the cytomegalovirus-associated TCR beta chains recognize cytomegalovirus antigens. In this cohort, only TCR beta chains were sequenced, and detectable features were limited by the absence of alpha or paired-chain data. In both the original and validation cohorts, the classifier was reported to diagnose cytomegalovirus status with high specificity and sensitivity. V-gene and J-gene trimming of TCR beta chains was associated with a missense DCLRE1C variant in a later genetic analysis, and the association was replicated in an independent cohort. In a later analysis, most CMV-associated TCR beta chains were found to appear HLA-restricted, with HLA associations seemingly driven largely by CMV exposure. The sequencing pipeline was judged likely to have produced a cluster of highly shared sequence variants as a technical artifact. While some public TCRs were present in many individuals, most TCR sequences turned up only very rarely across donors. In the study, approximately 160 TCR beta chains were listed as associated with cytomegalovirus. The only immune exposure information available for the cohort was CMV serostatus. It was suggested by the authors that the approach could potentially be generalized to other disease states and immunological phenotypes. The earlier analysis of approximately 540 of the donors excluded some 15 rarely observed V segments, including chromosome 9 orphons, because counts were too low.

This clonotype originated in a woman younger than 30 in good health and CMV-seropositive. The chain is made from TRBV6-6 and TRBJ1-2, with 7 bases matching TRBD1. The sample comprised PBMCs. The CDR3: CASSFVQGDYGYTF. The DNA is as follows: TGTGCCAGCAGTTTCGTCCAGGGGGACTATGGCTACACCTTC.